The 2 T cell receptor beta chains given below trace back to one sample, sequenced in a study of monozygotic twins with inflammatory bowel disease. TCRdb re-analyzed the 5' RACE reads; it lists each CDR3 protein once, without DNA. The sample includes about 140,000 distinct CDR3 sequences. Sequencing was carried out using blood. The source is a human donor with ulcerative colitis or Crohn's disease, or a healthy co-twin of an affected twin (not recorded which).

CDR3 region: CARKLAGSHGTDTQYF. This chain links TRBV12-5 with TRBJ2-3; lacking DNA, the TRBD2 call made by TCRdb goes unchecked. The CDR3 totals 16 residues. CDR1 is LGHNT, CDR2 FRNRAP, per germline.

V gene TRBV5-1 combines with J gene TRBJ1-2. Germline V gene sequence: CDR1 SGHRS, CDR2 YFSETQ. This CDR3 is 14 amino acids long. The CDR3: CASSSDRVNYGYTF. The variable domain in full, completed from reference TRBV5-1 and TRBJ1-2, reads KAGVTQTPRYLIKTRGQQVTLSCSPISGHRSVSWYQQTPGQGLQFLFEYFSETQRNKGNFPGRFSGRQFSNSRSEMNVSTLELGDSALYLCASSSDRVNYGYTFGSGTRLTVV.